This T cell receptor (beta chain) was sequenced for a study of beta chain features in type 1 diabetes. Background on the study: Sorted cell examination encompassed about 110 million cells across all samples.

What was sequenced were expressed TCRB transcripts, since all of the isolated RNA had been reverse transcribed. TCRdb's copy holds only in-frame clones and misses some; the assay was immunoSEQ multiplex PCR. This table holds 900,000 or so clones, under 20% found once. This clone was picked up a small number of times. Distinct nucleotide sequences in the sample also encode this CDR3. The sample was naive CD4+ T cells from blood. The TCR was taken from a young woman in good health.

The CDR3 spells CASSLGLVAYNEQFF. The CDR3 region has the DNA TGCGCCAGCAGCTTAGGACTAGTTGCCTACAATGAGCAGTTCTTC. The V call is TRBV5-1, the J call TRBJ2-1; TRBD2 agrees at 7 bases. The CDR3 extends over 15 amino acids. Germline V gene sequence: CDR1 SGHRS, CDR2 YFSETQ. The trim removed 2 bases at V and 2 bases at J, leaving 4 bases unmatched.